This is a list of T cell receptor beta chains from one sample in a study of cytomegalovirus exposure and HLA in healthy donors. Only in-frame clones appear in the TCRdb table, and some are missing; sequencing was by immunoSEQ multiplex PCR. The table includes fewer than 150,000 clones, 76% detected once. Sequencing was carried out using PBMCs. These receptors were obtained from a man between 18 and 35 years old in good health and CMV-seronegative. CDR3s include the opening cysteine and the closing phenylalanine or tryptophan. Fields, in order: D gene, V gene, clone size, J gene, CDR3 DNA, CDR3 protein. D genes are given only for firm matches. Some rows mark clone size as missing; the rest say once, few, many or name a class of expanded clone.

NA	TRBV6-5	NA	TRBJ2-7	TGTGCCAGCAGCTCATCTATGGCCTACGAGCAGTACTTC	CASSSSMAYEQYF
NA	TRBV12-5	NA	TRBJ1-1	TGTGCTAGTGGACAAATCCAGGGACAGAACACTGAAGCTTTCTTT	CASGQIQGQNTEAFF
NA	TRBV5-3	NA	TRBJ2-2	TGTGCCAGAAGCCTACTAGTGCATGGAACTAGGGCCGGGGAGCTGTTTTTT	CARSLLVHGTRAGELFF
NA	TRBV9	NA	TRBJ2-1	TGTGCCAGCAGCGTCGAGGGTGGGTCTTACAATGAGCAGTTCTTC	CASSVEGGSYNEQFF
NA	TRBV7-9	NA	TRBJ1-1	TGTGCCAGCACCCTGGGGGGAAACACTGAAGCTTTCTTT	CASTLGGNTEAFF
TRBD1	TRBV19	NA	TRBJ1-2	TGTGCCACTGCCCCCCGGGAAGGGGGCCTTGATGGCTACACCTTC	CATAPREGGLDGYTF
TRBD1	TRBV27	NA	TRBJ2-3	TGTGCCAGCAGTCCGGACAGGGGGCGCGGGGCAGATACGCAGTATTTT	CASSPDRGRGADTQYF
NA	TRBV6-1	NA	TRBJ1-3	TGTGCCAGCCGCGAATCCTCTGGAAACACCATATATTTT	CASRESSGNTIYF
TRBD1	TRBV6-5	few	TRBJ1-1	TGTGCCAGCAGTTCCCCGGGACAGGGGGAGACTGAAGCTTTCTTT	CASSSPGQGETEAFF
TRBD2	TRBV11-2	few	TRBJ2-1	TGTGCCAGCAGCTCCGTAGCGGGGGGGAATGAGCAGTTCTTC	CASSSVAGGNEQFF
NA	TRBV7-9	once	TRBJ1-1	TGTGCCAGCAGCCCATCGTTAGGGGGGAACACTGAAGCTTTCTTT	CASSPSLGGNTEAFF
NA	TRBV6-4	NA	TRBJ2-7	TGTGCCAGCAGTGCCCGTCGACCCCAGGGAAACTACGAGCAGTACTTC	CASSARRPQGNYEQYF
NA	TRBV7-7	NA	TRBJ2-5	TGTGCCAGCAGCTTAGTGGCAGGGGCCGAGACCCAGTACTTC	CASSLVAGAETQYF
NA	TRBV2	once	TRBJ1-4	TGTGCCAGCAGTGACTCGGGGGAGGTCCGTGAAAAACTGTTTTTT	CASSDSGEVREKLFF
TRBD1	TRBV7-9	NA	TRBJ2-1	TGTGCCAACTCTGACAGGGGGGGGGCTTACAATGAGCAGTTCTTC	CANSDRGGAYNEQFF
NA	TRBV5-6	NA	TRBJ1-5	TGTGCCAGCAGCTTGGTCGGAGATCAGCTCAATCAGCCCCAGCATTTT	CASSLVGDQLNQPQHF
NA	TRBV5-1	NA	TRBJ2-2	TGCGCCAGCAGCTTGAGAGGGCTATCGAACACCGGGGAGCTGTTTTTT	CASSLRGLSNTGELFF
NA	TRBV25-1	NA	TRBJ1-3	TGTGCCAGCAGTGAATACAGGGGCAGCCAACTCTCTGGAAACACCATATATTTT	CASSEYRGSQLSGNTIYF
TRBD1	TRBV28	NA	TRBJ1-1	TGTGCCAGCAGTTTTGGGACAGCTCCGGGGGACACTGAAGCTTTCTTT	CASSFGTAPGDTEAFF
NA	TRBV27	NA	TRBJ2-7	TGTGCCAGCAGTTTATCGGCAGGGAACTATAGACTCTACGAGCAGTACTTC	CASSLSAGNYRLYEQYF
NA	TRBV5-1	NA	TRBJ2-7	TGCGCCAGCAGCTTGGTTGGGACACGGAGCTCCTACGAGCAGTACTTC	CASSLVGTRSSYEQYF
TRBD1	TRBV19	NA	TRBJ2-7	TGTGCCAGTAGTATAGCGGGGACAGGGGGCAACGAGCAGTACTTC	CASSIAGTGGNEQYF
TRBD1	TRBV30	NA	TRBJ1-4	TGTGCCTGGTCCAGGGGGCTTAATGAAAAACTGTTTTTT	CAWSRGLNEKLFF
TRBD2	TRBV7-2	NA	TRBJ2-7	TGTGCCAGCAGTGGGGGGGGGTTTTCCTACGAGCAGTACTTC	CASSGGGFSYEQYF
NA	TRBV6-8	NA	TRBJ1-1	TGTGCCAGCAGTAGCAGGGTTGGGTTTCAAGCTTTCTTT	CASSSRVGFQAFF
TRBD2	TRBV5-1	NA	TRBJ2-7	TGCGCCAGCAGCTTGGAATGGGCTAGCGGGAGCTCCTACGAGCAGTACTTC	CASSLEWASGSSYEQYF
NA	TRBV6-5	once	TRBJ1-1	TGTGCCAGCAGTTACGGGGCAGGGTTTGCGGCTTTCTTT	CASSYGAGFAAFF